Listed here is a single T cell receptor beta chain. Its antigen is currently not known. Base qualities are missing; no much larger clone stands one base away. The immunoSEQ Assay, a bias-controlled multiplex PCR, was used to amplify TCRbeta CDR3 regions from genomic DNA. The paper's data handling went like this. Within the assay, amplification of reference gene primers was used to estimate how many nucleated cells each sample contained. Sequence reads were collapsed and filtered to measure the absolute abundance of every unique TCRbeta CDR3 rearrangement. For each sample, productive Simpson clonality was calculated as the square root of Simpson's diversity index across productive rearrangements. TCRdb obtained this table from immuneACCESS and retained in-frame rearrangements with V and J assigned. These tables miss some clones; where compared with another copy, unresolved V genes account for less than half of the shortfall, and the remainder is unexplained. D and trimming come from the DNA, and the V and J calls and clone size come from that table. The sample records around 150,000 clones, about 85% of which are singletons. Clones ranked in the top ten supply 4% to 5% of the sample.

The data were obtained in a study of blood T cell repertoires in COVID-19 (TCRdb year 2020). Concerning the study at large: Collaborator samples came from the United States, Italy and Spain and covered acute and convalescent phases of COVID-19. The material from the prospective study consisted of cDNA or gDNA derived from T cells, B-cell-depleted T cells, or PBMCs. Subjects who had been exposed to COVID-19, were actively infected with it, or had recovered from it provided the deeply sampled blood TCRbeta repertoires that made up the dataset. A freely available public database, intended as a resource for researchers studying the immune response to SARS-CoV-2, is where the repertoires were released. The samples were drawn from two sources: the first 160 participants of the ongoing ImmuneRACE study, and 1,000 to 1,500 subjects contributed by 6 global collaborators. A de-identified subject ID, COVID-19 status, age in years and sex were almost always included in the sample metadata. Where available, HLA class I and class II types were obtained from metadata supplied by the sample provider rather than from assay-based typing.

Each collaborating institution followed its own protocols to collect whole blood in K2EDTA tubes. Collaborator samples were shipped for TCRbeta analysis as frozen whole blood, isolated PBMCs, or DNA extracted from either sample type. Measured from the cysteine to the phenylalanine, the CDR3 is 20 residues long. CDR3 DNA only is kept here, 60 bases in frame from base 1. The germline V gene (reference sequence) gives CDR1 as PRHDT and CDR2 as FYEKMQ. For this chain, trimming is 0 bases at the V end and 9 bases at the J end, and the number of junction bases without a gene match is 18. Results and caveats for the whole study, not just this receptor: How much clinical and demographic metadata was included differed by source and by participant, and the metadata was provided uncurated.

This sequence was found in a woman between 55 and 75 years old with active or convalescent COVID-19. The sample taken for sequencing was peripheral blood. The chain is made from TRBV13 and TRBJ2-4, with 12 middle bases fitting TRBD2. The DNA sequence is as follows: TGTGCCAGCAGCTTAGGGGGGACTCCGGGACTAGCGGGCGATGTTGGCATTCAGTACTTC. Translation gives CASSLGGTPGLAGDVGIQYF.